The T cell receptor beta chain described here comes from a study of T cells in Graves' hyperthyroidism and ophthalmopathy. V was clipped by 6 bases and J by 0 bases, with 18 bases between them. The CDR3 runs to 16 residues. Looked up from germline, CDR1 is SQVTM and CDR2 is ANQGSEA. Amplified TCR beta CDR3 regions came from RNA transcripts. During a first-round RT-PCR of the TCR CDR3, the HTBI primer set was used. TCRdb called the multiplex PCR reads again in MiXCR, with one record for every CDR3 protein. The table lists some 600,000 distinct CDR3 sequences, around 46% of them singletons. This clonotype originated in a woman in her late teens or twenties with Graves' hyperthyroidism. The material sequenced was peripheral blood or thyroid tissue (not recorded which). The chain uses TRBV29-1 and TRBJ1-5; D perhaps matches TRBD1 (5 bases). Here the CDR3 DNA reads TGCAGCGTGAGCGACAGCTCCTCGAATAGCAATCAGCCCCAGCATTTT. This translates into CSVSDSSSNSNQPQHF.